The 26 T cell receptor beta chains below were found in one sample sequenced in a study of cytomegalovirus exposure and HLA in healthy donors. With 60 Vbeta and 13 Jbeta primers, the PCR was carried out. TCRdb's copy holds only in-frame clones and misses some; the assay was immunoSEQ multiplex PCR. This sample carries about 230,000 clones, around 78% of them seen once, and the ten largest clones take approximately 0.49%. The sample was PBMCs. These TCRs come from a boy younger than 18 in good health and CMV-seronegative.

The V gene is TRBV6-5, the J gene TRBJ1-1; 7 nucleotides line up with TRBD1. J lost 3 bases, V lost 2 bases, and 3 bases had no gene match. CDR3 length: 14 residues. The germline V gene has CDR1 MNHEY and CDR2 SVGAGI. As DNA, the CDR3 is TGTGCCAGCAGTTACGAGGGGGCTTACACTGAAGCTTTCTTT. Its translation is CASSYEGAYTEAFF.

The chain couples TRBV6-5 to TRBJ2-7, with 9 bases fitting TRBD2. This CDR3 region has 15 residues. From germline, CDR1 is MNHEY and CDR2 SVGAGI. V lost 6 bases to trimming and J lost 4 bases; unmatched junction nucleotides: 10. The CDR3: CASRPNSGSIYEQYF. The CDR3 DNA follows: TGTGCCAGCAGACCAAATAGCGGGAGTATTTACGAGCAGTACTTC.

The rearrangement links TRBV7-2 to TRBJ1-1; the D gene is possibly TRBD1 (5 bases). Germline CDR1 is SGHTA and CDR2 is FQGNSA. The CDR3 sequence is 15 residues long. V was cut by 5 bases and J by 0 bases, with 13 bases left in between. The DNA for the CDR3 is TGTGCCAGCAGCCGGGGGAGATTCTTGAACACTGAAGCTTTCTTT. Encoded protein: CASSRGRFLNTEAFF. Variable domain in full (rest from reference TRBV7-2 and TRBJ1-1): GAGVSQSPSNKVTEKGKDVELRCDPISGHTALYWYRQSLGQGLEFLIYFQGNSAPDKSGLPSDRFSAERTGGSVSTLTIQRTQQEDSAVYLCASSRGRFLNTEAFFGQGTRLTVV.

CDR3 region: CASSRALAGGRNEQFF. CDR3 sequence (DNA): TGTGCCAGCAGCCGCGCCCTAGCGGGAGGGCGAAATGAGCAGTTCTTC. The chain joins TRBV9 to TRBJ2-1; 12 bases are shared with TRBD2. This CDR3 has 16 residues. J lost 7 bases, V lost 4 bases, and 9 bases had no gene match. The germline V gene encodes CDR1 SGDLS and CDR2 YYNGEE.

This chain joins TRBV18 and TRBJ1-2; D unclear. This CDR3 has 12 amino acids. Germline V gene sequence: CDR1 KGHSH, CDR2 LQKENI. V lost 2 bases and J 8 bases, leaving 9 bases between the germline ends. The CDR3 loop reads CASSPGSGGYTF. The CDR3 DNA sequence: TGTGCCAGCTCACCAGGGTCAGGCGGCTACACCTTC.

CDR3 loop: CASSDAGPVGGELFF. CDR3 coding DNA: TGCGCCAGCAGTGATGCTGGGCCAGTCGGCGGGGAGCTGTTTTTT. This chain connects TRBV10-1 to TRBJ2-2; D ambiguous. The germline V gene has CDR1 WNHNN and CDR2 SYGVQD (reference sequence). With 3 bases removed from V and 7 bases from J, the gap between germline ends came to 15 bases. The CDR3 spans 15 residues.

This chain uses TRBV11-3 with TRBJ2-6, with TRBD2 matching over 11 bases. This CDR3 has 17 residues. Unmatched junction bases numbered 8, after V lost 10 bases and J lost 0 bases. Per the germline V gene, CDR1 is SGHNT and CDR2 is YENEEA. The CDR3 sequence: CATLAGGSYSGANVLTF. The CDR3 DNA reads as TGTGCCACATTAGCGGGAGGGAGCTACTCTGGGGCCAACGTCCTGACTTTC.

The chain uses TRBV30 and TRBJ2-7, with TRBD1 as a possible D gene (6 bases). Germline values: CDR1 GTSNPN, CDR2 SVGIG (reference sequence). The V and J ends lost 2 bases and 5 bases respectively, with 16 bases between them. The CDR3 runs 14 residues. The CDR3 loop reads CAWSHSGKGDEQYF. The CDR3 DNA follows: TGTGCCTGGAGTCATTCAGGGAAGGGGGACGAGCAGTACTTC.

The rearrangement uses TRBV7-8 and TRBJ2-7, with TRBD2 matching over 8 bases. The CDR3 covers 17 residues. CDR1 is SGHVS and CDR2 is FQNEAQ in the germline V gene. The junction had 12 bases not matched to a gene; V was cut back by 1 base and J by 4 bases. CDR3 in amino acids: CASSLERGAGGPYEQYF. In DNA form, the CDR3 reads TGTGCCAGCAGCTTAGAAAGGGGGGCGGGAGGACCGTACGAGCAGTACTTC.

This clone has only a few counts. The chain joins TRBV29-1 to TRBJ1-1; D is undetermined. The CDR3 has 13 residues. Trimming took off 5 bases at V and 0 bases at J, with 10 bases between the two ends. Germline V gene data show CDR1 as SQVTM and CDR2 as ANQGSEA. The CDR3 sequence: CSVRGSVNTEAFF. The CDR3 nucleotides read TGCAGCGTTCGGGGATCGGTGAACACTGAAGCTTTCTTT. The complete variable domain, with remaining parts taken from reference TRBV29-1 and TRBJ1-1, reads SAVISQKPSRDICQRGTSLTIQCQVDSQVTMMFWYRQQPGQSLTLIATANQGSEATYESGFVIDKFPISRPNLTFSTLTVSNMSPEDSSIYLCSVRGSVNTEAFFGQGTRLTVV.

The chain has TRBV27 and TRBJ2-1; 7 bases line up with TRBD2. This CDR3 has 14 residues. Per the germline V gene, CDR1 is MNHEY and CDR2 is SMNVEV (reference sequence). V dropped 5 bases and J dropped 9; count of bases not matched to a gene: 10. CDR3 coding DNA: TGTGCCAGCAGTATAAACCGGGGGGAAGGTGAGCAGTTCTTC. Protein product: CASSINRGEGEQFF.

The CDR3 here is CASRRDRDGYTF. CDR3 nucleotides: TGTGCCAGCAGAAGGGACAGGGACGGCTACACCTTC. The chain employs TRBV2 and TRBJ1-2; 9 nucleotides align to TRBD1. The CDR3 contains 12 residues. The V segment lost 6 bases and the J segment 8 bases; nucleotides outside the gene matches: 4. Germline V gene data show CDR1 as SNHLY and CDR2 as FYNNEI.

V is TRBV10-3 and J is TRBJ1-2; 8 bases fit TRBD1. This CDR3 has 15 residues. Germline assignment: CDR1 ENHRY and CDR2 SYGVKD. Losses at the gene ends were 0 bases for V and 8 bases for J; bases not matched to a gene: 8. As DNA, the CDR3 is TGTGCCATCAGTGAGTCAGGACAGGGTTCCCGCGGCTACACCTTC. Amino acids: CAISESGQGSRGYTF.

This clone has only a few counts. The chain couples TRBV15 to TRBJ2-2; 10 positions match TRBD1. This CDR3 region has 15 residues. With 3 bases clipped from V and 3 bases from J, the junction kept 1 base outside the gene matches. Germline V lookup: CDR1 LNHNV, CDR2 YYDKDF (reference sequence). CDR3 region: CATSRGQGHTGELFF. In DNA form, the CDR3 reads TGTGCCACCAGCAGGGGACAGGGGCACACCGGGGAGCTGTTTTTT. Together with reference TRBV15 and TRBJ2-2, the CDR3 gives the full variable domain: DAMVIQNPRYQVTQFGKPVTLSCSQTLNHNVMYWYQQKSSQAPKLLFHYYDKDFNNEADTPDNFQSRRPNTSFCFLDIRSPGLGDTAMYLCATSRGQGHTGELFFGEGSRLTVL.

The chain is built from TRBV5-1 and TRBJ1-4, with D perhaps TRBD1 (6 bases). Trimming cost V 0 bases and J 8 bases, with 8 bases left between them. The CDR3 has 13 amino acids. Germline V lookup: CDR1 SGHRS, CDR2 YFSETQ. As DNA, the CDR3 is TGCGCCAGCAGCTTGGCAGGGGAGGAAAAACTGTTTTTT. This encodes CASSLAGEEKLFF.

This sequence joins TRBV11-3 and TRBJ1-1; TRBD1 agrees at 7 bases. V lost 5 bases to trimming and J lost 3 bases; unmatched junction nucleotides: 6. Looked up from germline, CDR1 is SGHNT and CDR2 is YENEEA. This CDR3 comprises 14 residues. CDR3 residues: CASSAGQDYTEAFF. CDR3 DNA sequence: TGTGCCAGCAGCGCAGGACAGGATTACACTGAAGCTTTCTTT.

The chain has TRBV11-2 and TRBJ2-7; 10 nucleotides agree with TRBD2. V gave up 4 bases and J gave up 3 bases; unmatched junction bases: 3. This CDR3 has 14 amino acids. CDR1 and CDR2 from the germline V gene are SGHAT and FQNNGV. CDR3 residues: CASSSRTSGYEQYF. The CDR3 DNA is TGTGCCAGCAGCTCTAGGACTAGCGGCTACGAGCAGTACTTC. Complete variable domain (other parts from reference TRBV11-2 and TRBJ2-7): EAGVAQSPRYKIIEKRQSVAFWCNPISGHATLYWYQQILGQGPKLLIQFQNNGVVDDSQLPKDRFSAERLKGVDSTLKIQPAKLEDSAVYLCASSSRTSGYEQYFGPGTRLTVT.

This chain links TRBV10-3 with TRBJ1-1; tentatively, D is TRBD1 (5 bases). CDR1 is ENHRY and CDR2 is SYGVKD in the germline V gene. The CDR3 runs to 15 residues. Between the trimmed V and J ends, which lost 3 bases and 4 bases, there was a span of 15 bases. CDR3: CAISEPTEMITEAFF. The CDR3 region has the DNA TGTGCCATCAGTGAACCGACAGAGATGATCACTGAAGCTTTCTTT.

As for this clone: Other nucleotide sequences in the sample specify the same CDR3. The gene calls are TRBV11-3 and TRBJ1-5; D gene ambiguous. CDR3 length: 13 residues. CDR1 is SGHNT and CDR2 is YENEEA in the germline V gene. With 2 bases removed from V and 7 bases from J, the gap between germline ends came to 9 bases. The CDR3 reads CASSLSGRQPQHF. CDR3 coding DNA: TGTGCCAGCAGCTTATCGGGTCGCCAGCCCCAGCATTTT.

The chain employs TRBV5-4 and TRBJ2-7, with TRBD1 identical over 10 bases. The germline gives CDR1 SGHNT, CDR2 YYREEE (reference sequence). This CDR3 region has 15 residues. V dropped 4 bases and J dropped 1; count of bases not matched to a gene: 5. CDR3 protein: CASSATGQGSYEQYF. CDR3 nucleotide sequence: TGTGCCAGCAGCGCGACGGGACAGGGGTCCTACGAGCAGTACTTC.

This chain connects TRBV2 to TRBJ2-7; the match to TRBD2 covers 9 bases. The CDR3 is 15 residues long. Germline values: CDR1 SNHLY, CDR2 FYNNEI. V was pared by 4 bases and J by 3 bases, with 7 bases of the junction left unmatched. CDR3 in amino acids: CASSVEAGGNYEQYF. CDR3 nucleotide sequence: TGTGCCAGCAGTGTTGAAGCGGGAGGAAACTACGAGCAGTACTTC.

The rearrangement joins TRBV27 to TRBJ1-5; 7 nucleotides match TRBD1. The germline V gene has CDR1 MNHEY and CDR2 SMNVEV (reference sequence). The CDR3 totals 15 residues. V lost 5 bases and J lost 9; bases outside the gene matches: 13. In DNA, the CDR3 is TGTGCCAGCAGTCTCCAACCTGGACAGGCTGGGCCCCAGCATTTT. Translated: CASSLQPGQAGPQHF.

V gene TRBV11-2 combines with J gene TRBJ2-7, with D maybe TRBD2 (6 bases). Trimming took 7 bases from V and 7 from J, leaving 17 bases between them. Germline V gives CDR1 SGHAT, CDR2 FQNNGV. This CDR3 comprises 13 residues. The CDR3 nucleotides are TGTGCCAGCAATACGGGAGCAGCAGGGGAGCAGTACTTC. As protein: CASNTGAAGEQYF.

A remark on this clone: The sample carries other DNA sequences with the same CDR3. V and J are TRBV30 and TRBJ2-7, with D possibly TRBD2 on 5 matching bases. The germline V gene encodes CDR1 GTSNPN and CDR2 SVGIG (reference sequence). Trimming stripped 0 bases from V and 4 bases from J, with 7 bases between. The CDR3 extends over 12 amino acids. The CDR3 bases are TGTGCCTGGAGTGTTTCGGGGTACGAGCAGTACTTC. Translating gives CAWSVSGYEQYF.

This sequence joins TRBV5-8 and TRBJ1-4; TRBD1 matches 8 bases. CDR1 is SGHTS, CDR2 YDEGEE, per germline. V shed 4 bases and J 10 bases; nucleotides not matched to a gene: 12. The CDR3 contains 15 residues. The DNA for the CDR3 is TGTGCCAGCAGCGCCGGACAGGGCCACTTGGCAAAACTGTTTTTT. Its translation: CASSAGQGHLAKLFF.

This clone was detected a few times. The rearrangement links TRBV7-2 to TRBJ2-3; D is perhaps TRBD2 (7 bases). The V gene lost 5 bases and the J gene lost 8 bases, with 23 bases spanning the gap. CDR3 length: 16 residues. CDR1 and CDR2 (germline): SGHTA, FQGNSA. The CDR3, as DNA: TGTGCCAGCAGCCCACCGGGGGCGGGAGAGAGGGTTACGCAGTATTTT. It translates to CASSPPGAGERVTQYF.